This TCR beta chain stems from a study of shared clonotypes between healthy human individuals (dated by TCRdb to 2020 to 2021). Regarding the research as a whole: The cohort included three men and a couple of women between 18 and 49 years of age. For each donor, three plates each were used for CD4 naive and CD4 memory, two plates were used for CD8 naive, and one plate was used for CD8 memory. To estimate repertoire size and how much clonotype sharing occurs between individuals, the study deeply sequenced the blood TCR repertoires of roughly 5 healthy adults. To increase sequencing depth and limit assay-specific biases, different laboratories used diverse techniques to prepare libraries and sequence TCR repertoires. Per donor, leukapheresis produced somewhere between about 0.94 and 9 billion PBMCs.

From cysteine to phenylalanine, the CDR3 is 13 amino acids long. Of the read, only the CDR3 DNA is kept; its 39 bases are in frame from base 1. Reading the germline V gene gives CDR1 SGHVS and CDR2 FNYEAQ. Trimming removed 5 bases from V and 5 bases from J; the gene matches leave 3 bases unexplained. The donors were healthy, HIV-negative adults with no recently reported acute infections or vaccinations. Every donor was a Caucasian adult living in Nashville, Tennessee, USA. CD4+ T cells were enriched by magnetic negative selection, after which naive cells were positively selected on CD45RA and the negative fraction was taken as the memory subset. Blood was collected by leukapheresis, and PBMCs were isolated by Ficoll-Histopaque density gradient centrifugation and then cryopreserved in liquid nitrogen vapor phase. Analytical flow cytometry was used to check the purity and quantity of each magnetically sorted T cell population. From each sorted fraction, genomic DNA was isolated and quantified by UV absorbance on a Nanodrop 2000c.

Using the deep immunoSEQ assay, multiplex PCR amplified TCR CDR3 regions from genomic DNA. For each cell subset, the extracted genomic DNA was distributed evenly across all wells of several immunoSEQ 96-well plates, and each plate served as one replicate. For sorted subsets, 200 to 250 ng genomic DNA, equal to tens of thousands of T cell genomes, was loaded into each replicate PCR. The purified libraries were quantified using a Qubit 3.0 fluorometer, sized with a Bioanalyzer 2100, and then quantified again using the KAPA Library Quantification kit. Every immunoSEQ 96-well plate was sequenced on a dedicated single-read 150-cycle Illumina NextSeq 550 flow cell. Processing in the source paper ran as follows. Because only junctional sequences without quality scores were contained in the immunoSEQ output, filtering matching that applied to full-length reads could not be performed. Sequences were annotated with PyIR, a Python wrapper for IgBLAST v1.9, and V/J genes and CDR3 were assigned using IMGT germline references. Reads were removed for weak V/J assignments (E-value above 1e-6), missing CDR3, stop codons, out-of-frame junctions, or ambiguous translated residues. V3J clonotypes were defined by identical inferred V gene, J gene, and CDR3 amino acid sequence. Percentage overlap between repertoires was calculated by dividing the number of shared unique clonotypes by the size of the smaller repertoire. RTK rarefaction, the Chao1 estimator, and Recon v2.1 estimates of unobserved clonotypes were used to assess repertoire richness. Generation probabilities were computed with OLGA for all TCRbeta clonotypes obtained by the gDNA method from a handful of donors. TCRdb limited this immuneACCESS table to in-frame rearrangements with V and J called. A share of clones is missing; checked studies link under half to unresolved V genes, and the rest is unexplained. The V and J calls and the clone size are those of that table, but D and trimming were determined from the DNA. The sample table lists just over 2,000,000 clones, 85% to 95% of them with a count of one. The ten largest clones add up to roughly 0.13% of the sample.

Notes on this clone: Its target antigen remains unknown. There are no base qualities to consult, and no much larger clone falls within one base.

Broader findings and caveats from the paper: Naive subsets generally had larger estimated clonotype richness than memory subsets. Sampling was restricted to blood, and TCR repertoires in tissue are likely to differ from TCR repertoires in blood. Based on pairwise subsampling, the degree of clonotype sharing among donors was expected to be affected by sequencing depth. Approximately 5% of naive CD4, 3.5% of naive CD8, 2% to 2.5% of memory CD4, and around 0.4% of memory CD8 clonotypes were shared across a few donors. The small number of donors limited the genetic and exposure-history diversity represented. Rarefaction of sorted-subset datasets indicated incomplete sequencing despite the large sequencing depth. Higher generation probabilities were observed for clonotypes shared by all four sorted-subset donors than for non-shared clonotypes.

The clonotype was recovered from a man between 18 and 29 years old in good health. The specimen sequenced was naive CD4+ T cells sorted from blood. Sample cell subset or site, as interpreted from the label and publication: CD45RA+ positively selected. The rearrangement combines TRBV7-6 with TRBJ1-1, and 9 junction bases match TRBD1. The CDR3 protein: CASSRQGETEAFF. The nucleotides read TGTGCCAGCAGCCGACAGGGGGAGACTGAAGCTTTCTTT.